The 2 T cell receptor beta chains below all came from one sample that was sequenced in a study of CD8 T cells in ankylosing spondylitis. Study results and caveats: Characteristic, it appeared, of ankylosing spondylitis blood was a TCR beta motif of seven or eight highly homologous variants.

TCRdb passed the 5' RACE reads through MiXCR, listing each CDR3 protein once. The sample shows about 220,000 distinct CDR3 sequences, about 18% of them seen only once. For these receptors, no antigen is known. Sequenced input: blood, either unsorted or a sorted T cell fraction (not recorded which). Receptors were obtained from a male donor with ankylosing spondylitis.

This sequence joins TRBV29-1 and TRBJ2-2, with D unresolved. The CDR3 has 11 amino acids. V was cut by 5 bases and J by 6 bases, with 7 bases left in between. Germline loops: CDR1 SQVTM, CDR2 ANQGSEA. This CDR3 is CSVPGPGELFF. CDR3 coding DNA: TGCAGCGTTCCAGGCCCCGGGGAGCTGTTTTTT.

This clonotype was counted a few times. One end of the junction is discordant with germline, which a read error may explain. The chain carries TRBV28 and TRBJ1-2, with D maybe TRBD1 (5 bases). Germline V gene data show CDR1 as MDHEN and CDR2 as SYDVKM. The CDR3 consists of 14 residues. The CDR3 nucleotides are TGTGCCAGCAGCCTAAGGGACGGGGGACCTCATGAGGAGTTC. Translation gives CASSLRDGGPHEEF.